This record concerns one TCR beta chain sequence. Its target is unknown. The TCR alpha and TCR beta cDNA libraries, bearing sample barcodes and UMIs, were generated by 5'RACE using constant-segment primers. MiXCR, run by TCRdb on the 5' RACE reads, gives a single entry per CDR3 protein. The sample contains hundreds of thousands of distinct CDR3 sequences, approximately 7.6% of which appear only once. This specimen belongs to a study of T-cell memory formation after mild COVID-19. Study results and caveats: Most CD4+ clones that shrank were in CM and EM, while CD8+ ones turned up in EMRA.

Trimming removed 1 base from V and 6 bases from J, with 16 bases in between. The CDR3 consists of 16 residues. Per the germline V gene, CDR1 is SEHNR and CDR2 is FQNEAQ (reference sequence). The sequence was obtained from a man younger than 35 who had mild COVID-19 (a few samples of this study predate the infection). Cell type and time point are not known. The chain is built from TRBV7-9 and TRBJ1-5; D remains ambiguous. Material: PBMCs or a T cell subset sorted from them (not recorded which). The CDR3 loop is CASSLGPTSGSQPQHF. CDR3 DNA: TGTGCCAGCAGCTTAGGACCTACTTCGGGCAGTCAGCCCCAGCATTTT.